One and the same sample provided the 26 T cell receptor beta chains below, sequenced in a study of shared clonotypes between healthy human individuals. The table came from immunoSEQ multiplex PCR; TCRdb's copy has only in-frame clones and leaves some out. This sample carries a few million clones, about 92% of them seen once, and the ten largest clones take roughly 0.15%. Sequencing was done on a sample of naive CD4+ T cells sorted from blood. Subset specified: CD45RA+ positively selected. The source is a man younger than 35 in good health.

V and J are TRBV5-1 and TRBJ1-1; maybe TRBD1 (6 bases). The ends were cut back, 4 bases at V and 4 bases at J, with 17 bases in the middle. CDR1 and CDR2 from the germline V gene are SGHRS and YFSETQ. This CDR3 is 15 amino acids long. The CDR3 is CASSRGEGGSTEAFF. The CDR3 DNA follows: TGCGCCAGCAGCCGGGGTGAGGGGGGATCCACTGAAGCTTTCTTT.

This clone came up once. The gene calls are TRBV5-1 and TRBJ2-7; TRBD2 aligns across 7 bases. Trimming cost V 1 base and J 2 bases; bases outside gene matches: 3. The CDR3 length is 14 residues. The V gene's germline CDR1 is SGHRS and CDR2 YFSETQ. The CDR3 DNA reads as TGCGCCAGCAGCTTGTCTAGCGGCCCCTACGAGCAGTACTTC. Residues: CASSLSSGPYEQYF.

This rearrangement joins TRBV6-1 to TRBJ1-1, with D perhaps TRBD1 (6 bases). V was clipped by 1 base and J by 4 bases, with 10 bases between them. This CDR3 has 14 residues. Germline assignment: CDR1 MNHNS and CDR2 SASEGT. CDR3 sequence: CASSEEGVSTEAFF. The CDR3 DNA sequence: TGTGCCAGCAGTGAAGAGGGGGTGAGCACTGAAGCTTTCTTT.

J is TRBJ1-2 and V is TRBV6-1; TRBD1 agrees at 9 bases. The V gene's germline CDR1 is MNHNS and CDR2 SASEGT. The CDR3 contains 15 residues. V lost 8 bases and J lost 7; bases outside the gene matches: 14. The CDR3 sequence is CASLPTGTGKGGYTF. The CDR3 DNA sequence: TGTGCCAGCCTGCCAACGGGGACAGGGAAGGGTGGCTACACCTTC.

The chain links TRBV4-1 to TRBJ1-2; D unclear. The CDR3 has 15 amino acids. V was pared by 3 bases and J by 7 bases, with 18 bases between. CDR1 is MGHRA, CDR2 YSYEKL, per germline. The DNA of the CDR3 is TGCGCCAGCAGCCAGGGTAATCAAAGGGTGGGTGGCTACACCTTC. Translated: CASSQGNQRVGGYTF.

This chain links TRBV29-1 with TRBJ2-5, with 8 bases lining up with TRBD2. Germline CDR1 is SQVTM and CDR2 is ANQGSEA. Trimming took 1 base from V and 7 from J; bases not matched to a gene: 17. This CDR3 spans 17 amino acids. The CDR3 is CSVEAPRGGFAPGTQYF. The CDR3 DNA reads as TGCAGCGTTGAAGCCCCCCGGGGGGGATTCGCCCCTGGGACCCAGTACTTC.

This clone was picked up one time. The chain recombines TRBV19 with TRBJ2-2, with D possibly being TRBD2 (6 bases). CDR3 length: 16 amino acids. V was trimmed by 1 base and J by 3 bases, leaving 12 bases between them. Germline V lookup: CDR1 LNHDA, CDR2 SQIVND (reference sequence). Written as DNA, the CDR3 is TGTGCCAGTAGTATAGGGAGGGGCCCGGACACCGGGGAGCTGTTTTTT. Amino acid sequence: CASSIGRGPDTGELFF.

The chain is built from TRBV19 and TRBJ2-4; the D call may be TRBD1 or TRBD2 (5 bases each). The length of the CDR3 is 16 residues. Germline V gives CDR1 LNHDA, CDR2 SQIVND (reference sequence). The V and J ends lost 5 bases and 4 bases respectively, with 18 bases between them. The CDR3 DNA reads TGTGCCAGTAGTGCCGGGGCCGTCCCGAAGAAAAACATTCAGTACTTC. The encoded protein is CASSAGAVPKKNIQYF.

The rearrangement links TRBV2 to TRBJ1-1; D unclear. CDR3 length: 12 amino acids. V was cut by 6 bases and J by 10 bases, with 15 bases left in between. Germline CDR1 and CDR2: SNHLY and FYNNEI. CDR3 sequence: CASREGGKGAFF. In DNA, the CDR3 is TGTGCCAGCAGGGAGGGTGGGAAGGGAGCTTTCTTT.

This chain joins TRBV5-8 and TRBJ2-5, with TRBD2 identical over 7 bases. CDR1 and CDR2 from the germline V gene are SGHTS and YDEGEE. The CDR3 spans 16 residues. Losses at the gene ends were 4 bases for V and 0 bases for J; bases not matched to a gene: 9. CDR3 sequence: CASSVFSGSYQETQYF. As DNA, the CDR3 is TGTGCCAGCAGCGTGTTTAGCGGGTCGTACCAAGAGACCCAGTACTTC. Full variable domain (outside the CDR3, taken from reference TRBV5-8 and TRBJ2-5): EAGVTQSPTHLIKTRGQQATLRCSPISGHTSVYWYQQALGLGLQFLLWYDEGEERNRGNFPPRFSGRQFPNYSSELNVNALELEDSALYLCASSVFSGSYQETQYFGPGTRLLVL.

This clone was counted a single time. Other DNA sequences from this sample encode an identical CDR3 as well. This rearrangement joins TRBV28 to TRBJ1-2, with TRBD1 matching over 8 bases. This CDR3 comprises 12 residues. Germline assignment: CDR1 MDHEN and CDR2 SYDVKM. The V gene end was trimmed by 3 bases and the J gene end by 8 bases; junction bases not matched to a gene: 2. CDR3 coding DNA: TGTGCCAGCAGTTTGGCAGGGGGCGGCTACACCTTC. Its protein is CASSLAGGGYTF.

The genes are TRBV4-1 and TRBJ2-7; D possibly uses TRBD1 or TRBD2 (6 bases each). The CDR3 consists of 16 residues. Germline V lookup: CDR1 MGHRA, CDR2 YSYEKL. Trimming left V 4 bases short and J 7 bases short, with 23 bases between. The CDR3 sequence: CASSPTAGGRFGEQYF. CDR3 DNA: TGCGCCAGCAGCCCCACCGCCGGGGGCAGGTTTGGAGAGCAGTACTTC.

The genes are TRBV16 and TRBJ1-4; D is undetermined. V was trimmed by 3 bases and J by 6 bases, leaving 17 bases between them. Germline V CDR1 and CDR2: KGHSY, FQNENV. The CDR3 sequence is 16 residues long. This CDR3 is CASSHFGWGDDEKLFF. Here the CDR3 DNA reads TGTGCCAGCAGCCACTTCGGGTGGGGAGATGATGAAAAACTGTTTTTT.

This clone was recorded once. The chain uses TRBV2 and TRBJ2-1; D possibly corresponds to TRBD2 (6 bases). V lost 3 bases, J lost 8 bases, and 17 bases lay in between. This CDR3 is built from 15 residues. The germline V gene has CDR1 SNHLY and CDR2 FYNNEI. CDR3 in DNA: TGTGCCAGCAGTGAGGGGCAGGGAGGTTGGGATGAGCAGTTCTTC. Residues: CASSEGQGGWDEQFF.

V gene TRBV23-1 combines with J gene TRBJ2-7, with D unresolved. TRBV23-1 is noted as an ORF with a role that remains uncertain. This CDR3 spans 12 amino acids. Trimming stripped 4 bases from V and 7 bases from J, with 11 bases between. The DNA of the CDR3 is TGCGCCAGCAGTCCGTGCCTGGGAGAGCAGTACTTC. Its protein is CASSPCLGEQYF.

The V call is TRBV5-1, the J call TRBJ2-3; D ambiguous. Germline loops: CDR1 SGHRS, CDR2 YFSETQ. The V end was cut by 7 bases, the J end by 1 base, with 10 bases between. The CDR3 covers 13 residues. The chain's CDR3 is CASLAFGTDTQYF. As DNA, the CDR3 is TGCGCCAGCCTTGCATTCGGCACAGATACGCAGTATTTT.

The chain carries TRBV7-2 and TRBJ1-4, with D possibly matching TRBD1 (5 bases). V was cut by 0 bases and J by 5 bases, with 16 bases left in between. CDR1 and CDR2 (germline): SGHTA, FQGNSA. This CDR3 region has 17 residues. The CDR3 spells CASSLAKMGQRNEKLFF. DNA of the CDR3: TGTGCCAGCAGCTTAGCAAAGATGGGGCAGAGAAATGAAAAACTGTTTTTT.

This chain connects TRBV6-5 to TRBJ1-3, with D perhaps TRBD1 (5 bases). From germline, CDR1 is MNHEY and CDR2 SVGAGI. The V end was cut by 6 bases, the J end by 2 bases, with 14 bases between. The CDR3 consists of 15 residues. CDR3 in DNA: TGTGCCAGCAGGCAGACAGACTTCACTGGAAACACCATATATTTT. This sequence encodes CASRQTDFTGNTIYF.

This chain connects TRBV5-6 to TRBJ2-7; TRBD1 matches at 7 bases. The junction had 7 bases not matched to a gene; V was cut back by 2 bases and J by 5 bases. Germline assignment: CDR1 SGHDT and CDR2 YYEEEE. The CDR3 runs 14 residues. The CDR3 DNA reads as TGTGCCAGCAGCTTAAGACAGGGTACCAACGAGCAGTACTTC. It is translated as CASSLRQGTNEQYF.

V is TRBV10-3 and J is TRBJ2-1; 8 bases map to TRBD1. Trimming cost V 0 bases and J 2 bases; bases outside gene matches: 0. This CDR3 region has 15 residues. Germline CDR1 reads ENHRY; CDR2 reads SYGVKD. CDR3 coding DNA: TGTGCCATCAGTGAGTCGGACAGGGCCTACAATGAGCAGTTCTTC. This codes for CAISESDRAYNEQFF.

This clone was observed a handful of times. The chain recombines TRBV9 with TRBJ1-1; D remains unclear. Trimming pared 2 bases from V and 4 bases from J, leaving 15 bases between. CDR3 size: 15 residues. Looked up from germline, CDR1 is SGDLS and CDR2 is YYNGEE. The CDR3 sequence: CASSVFATRPTEAFF. The DNA of the CDR3 is TGTGCCAGCAGCGTCTTTGCTACAAGGCCCACTGAAGCTTTCTTT.

This clone was picked up a small number of times. This chain joins TRBV7-9 and TRBJ1-1; TRBD1 matches 7 bases. V lost 6 bases to trimming and J lost 0 bases; unmatched junction nucleotides: 1. The CDR3 is 13 amino acids. Germline assignment: CDR1 SEHNR and CDR2 FQNEAQ (reference sequence). CDR3 protein: CASRGQMNTEAFF. The CDR3 DNA is TGTGCCAGCAGGGGACAGATGAACACTGAAGCTTTCTTT.

The V call is TRBV29-1, the J call TRBJ2-5, with 13 bases fitting TRBD2. The CDR3 contains 19 residues. With 7 bases clipped from V and 2 bases from J, the junction kept 19 bases outside the gene matches. CDR1 is SQVTM and CDR2 is ANQGSEA in the germline V gene. The CDR3 here is CSARDRGFTSGRGQETQYF. The CDR3 region has the DNA TGCAGCGCCCGGGACAGGGGCTTCACTAGCGGGAGGGGGCAAGAGACCCAGTACTTC. The variable domain in full, completed from reference TRBV29-1 and TRBJ2-5, reads SAVISQKPSRDICQRGTSLTIQCQVDSQVTMMFWYRQQPGQSLTLIATANQGSEATYESGFVIDKFPISRPNLTFSTLTVSNMSPEDSSIYLCSARDRGFTSGRGQETQYFGPGTRLLVL.

This sequence joins TRBV7-2 and TRBJ2-7, with 8 bases matching TRBD2. The germline CDR1 and CDR2 sequences are SGHTA and FQGNSA. The CDR3 runs to 17 residues. With 2 bases clipped from V and 0 bases from J, the junction kept 9 bases outside the gene matches. The CDR3: CASSLSGGDFSSYEQYF. CDR3 coding DNA: TGTGCCAGCAGCTTATCGGGGGGGGACTTCAGCTCCTACGAGCAGTACTTC.

This chain uses TRBV4-3 with TRBJ2-7, with TRBD2 matching 9 bases. V lost 0 bases and J lost 2; bases outside the gene matches: 2. This CDR3 has 15 amino acids. Germline V gene data show CDR1 as LGHNA and CDR2 as YSLEER. The CDR3 loop reads CASSQEPSGTYEQYF. CDR3 DNA sequence: TGCGCCAGCAGCCAAGAGCCTAGCGGGACCTACGAGCAGTACTTC.

For the CDR3, the DNA is TGTGCCAGCAGCCAGGCACAGGGGGATCAGCCCCAGCATTTT. Translating it yields CASSQAQGDQPQHF. The V call is TRBV7-9, the J call TRBJ1-5; 8 bases are shared with TRBD1. V was clipped by 5 bases and J by 5 bases; unmatched bases: 5. The CDR3 loop spans 14 amino acids. Germline V gene lookup returns CDR1 SEHNR and CDR2 FQNEAQ (reference sequence).